This T cell receptor beta chain originates from a study of metastatic and nonmetastatic thyroid tumors. Study outcomes and limitations: The reported finding was significantly higher TCR beta diversity in malignant thyroid tumors relative to benign nodules, in blood and tumor.

Treatment of any kind had been given to no patient before thyroid surgery. TCRdb re-clonotyped the PCR reads via MiXCR. There are roughly 83,000 clones in the sample; about 16% occur only once, and 3.6% lies in the top ten. Germline V lookup: CDR1 SGDLS, CDR2 YYNGEE. With 3 bases clipped from V and 2 bases from J, the junction kept 5 bases outside the gene matches. The CDR3 extends over 15 amino acids. This clone was recorded many times. Its antigen remains unidentified. Within the sample, other DNA sequences also encode this same CDR3. Sample: blood. The gene calls are TRBV9 and TRBJ2-7, with 10 positions matching TRBD1. This TCR was recovered from a female donor with papillary thyroid cancer or a benign thyroid nodule (not recorded which). Some clones in this sample may be carry-over from other donors' samples. This chain's CDR3 is CASSATGQGTYEQYF. In DNA form, the CDR3 reads TGTGCCAGCAGCGCCACGGGACAGGGGACCTACGAGCAGTACTTC.